Below are 22 T cell receptor beta chains sequenced from a single sample in a study of cytomegalovirus exposure and HLA in healthy donors. Sequencing used immunoSEQ multiplex PCR; TCRdb keeps in-frame clones, though not all of them. Of roughly 190,000 clones in the sample, approximately 86% were seen once. The specimen sequenced was PBMCs. The source of these receptors is a man aged 30-40 years in good health and CMV-seropositive.

The chain combines TRBV5-6 with TRBJ2-5, with a weak D call TRBD1 (5 bases). Germline assignment: CDR1 SGHDT and CDR2 YYEEEE. The CDR3 is made up of 16 amino acids. The V end lost 0 bases, the J end lost 5 bases, and 17 bases lay between the germline ends. CDR3 residues: CASSLGGGSRFETQYF. CDR3 nucleotide sequence: TGTGCCAGCAGCTTGGGGGGCGGCAGCCGTTTTGAGACCCAGTACTTC.

The chain combines TRBV2 with TRBJ2-5; 10 positions agree with TRBD1. Trimming at V came to 7 bases and at J to 7 bases, leaving 3 bases not matched to a gene. CDR3 length: 12 amino acids. Germline CDR1 SNHLY, CDR2 FYNNEI. The CDR3 DNA reads as TGTGCCAGCATAGGGACAGGGGTGACCCAGTACTTC. Protein sequence: CASIGTGVTQYF.

The chain has TRBV27 and TRBJ1-2; 9 nucleotides match TRBD1. This CDR3 contains 12 residues. Germline V gives CDR1 MNHEY, CDR2 SMNVEV (reference sequence). J was trimmed by 8 bases and V by 6 bases; bases with no gene match: 4. This CDR3 is CASRTGGEGYTF. Written as DNA, the CDR3 is TGTGCCAGCAGGACAGGGGGGGAGGGCTACACCTTC.

This clone occurred a few times. The chain combines TRBV7-9 with TRBJ1-2; a weak D match, TRBD1 (6 bases). V lost 2 bases and J 6 bases, leaving 13 bases between the germline ends. Germline V lookup: CDR1 SEHNR, CDR2 FQNEAQ (reference sequence). The CDR3 has 14 residues. Written as DNA, the CDR3 is TGTGCCAGCAGCTTATTCGACAGGTTTAATGGCTACACCTTC. Its protein is CASSLFDRFNGYTF.

The chain carries TRBV7-6 and TRBJ1-3, with 9 bases that match TRBD1. Germline-derived CDR1 and CDR2 are SGHVS and FNYEAQ. CDR3 size: 15 residues. V shed 3 bases and J 4 bases; nucleotides not matched to a gene: 4. DNA of the CDR3: TGTGCCAGCAGCTTGGGGACAGGGAGCGGAAACACCATATATTTT. Amino acid sequence: CASSLGTGSGNTIYF.

V gene TRBV5-1 combines with J gene TRBJ2-5; 11 bases are shared with TRBD2. With V trimmed by 2 bases and J by 2 bases, 2 bases remained unmatched. From germline, CDR1 is SGHRS and CDR2 YFSETQ. This CDR3 spans 15 amino acids. Here the CDR3 DNA reads TGCGCCAGCAGCTTTAGCGGGAGGGCACAAGAGACCCAGTACTTC. It codes for CASSFSGRAQETQYF. The full variable domain, in which reference TRBV5-1 and TRBJ2-5 provide the parts outside the CDR3, is KAGVTQTPRYLIKTRGQQVTLSCSPISGHRSVSWYQQTPGQGLQFLFEYFSETQRNKGNFPGRFSGRQFSNSRSEMNVSTLELGDSALYLCASSFSGRAQETQYFGPGTRLLVL.

This clone has only a few counts. The V call is TRBV5-8, the J call TRBJ1-2; D is perhaps TRBD1 (5 bases). Trimming shortened V by 4 bases and J by 6 bases, and 19 bases separated the two germline ends. The CDR3 runs to 15 residues. CDR1 is SGHTS and CDR2 is YDEGEE in the germline V gene. This CDR3 reads CASSPPAGPLNGYTF. CDR3 nucleotides: TGTGCCAGCAGCCCACCGGCGGGGCCACTAAATGGCTACACCTTC.

The sample holds one count of this clone. The rearrangement joins TRBV9 to TRBJ2-2; no reliable D call. Trimming removed 3 bases at V and 5 bases at J, with 8 bases between. This CDR3 is built from 13 residues. The germline V gene has CDR1 SGDLS and CDR2 YYNGEE. The CDR3 loop is CASSGSRTGELFF. The CDR3, as DNA: TGTGCCAGCAGCGGTTCTAGGACCGGGGAGCTGTTTTTT.

The rearrangement uses TRBV2 and TRBJ2-7; TRBD2 is a possible D gene (5 bases). This CDR3 comprises 14 residues. Trimming cost V 4 bases and J 7 bases, with 17 bases left between them. Germline assignment: CDR1 SNHLY and CDR2 FYNNEI. CDR3 DNA sequence: TGTGCCAGCAGTGTGTTCTCTTCAACGGGGGAGCAGTACTTC. This gives the protein CASSVFSSTGEQYF.

The genes are TRBV29-1 and TRBJ1-1; D ambiguous. Trimming removed 2 bases at V and 0 bases at J, with 7 bases between. Germline CDR1 reads SQVTM; CDR2 reads ANQGSEA. CDR3 size: 13 residues. CDR3 loop: CSVETPMNTEAFF. CDR3 DNA: TGCAGCGTTGAAACACCCATGAACACTGAAGCTTTCTTT.

The chain is built from TRBV6-1 and TRBJ1-6, with D possibly being TRBD1 (5 bases). This CDR3 spans 14 amino acids. The V end lost 7 bases, the J end lost 16 bases, and 23 bases lay between the germline ends. Germline CDR1 is MNHNS and CDR2 is SASEGT. The CDR3 here is CASTNSPGQSELHF. In nucleotides, the CDR3 is TGTGCCAGCACCAACTCCCCGGGGCAGTCCGAACTCCACTTT.

J is TRBJ1-1 and V is TRBV7-2; the D is unclear. Germline loops: CDR1 SGHTA, CDR2 FQGNSA. Trimming left V 0 bases short and J 3 bases short, with 8 bases between. This CDR3 has 14 residues. The CDR3 protein is CASSLARTYTEAFF. For the CDR3, the DNA is TGTGCCAGCAGCTTAGCTCGGACTTACACTGAAGCTTTCTTT.

This clone was recorded a few times. The rearrangement joins TRBV4-1 to TRBJ1-5, with D uncertain. Germline CDR1 reads MGHRA; CDR2 reads YSYEKL. The V end lost 0 bases, the J end lost 7 bases, and 10 bases lay between the germline ends. The CDR3 has 14 residues. The CDR3 here is CASSQDLVGQPQHF. In nucleotides, the CDR3 is TGCGCCAGCAGCCAAGATCTGGTGGGACAGCCCCAGCATTTT.

V usage is TRBV29-1 and J usage is TRBJ2-5; tentatively, D is TRBD2 (6 bases). Between the trimmed V and J ends, which lost 7 bases and 2 bases, there was a span of 14 bases. CDR3 size: 13 residues. The V gene's germline CDR1 is SQVTM and CDR2 ANQGSEA. CDR3 coding DNA: TGCAGCGCCGGGGGAGGCCGGCAAGAGACCCAGTACTTC. Translating it yields CSAGGGRQETQYF.

The chain is built from TRBV5-1 and TRBJ1-1; 10 bases are shared with TRBD1. Germline CDR1 reads SGHRS; CDR2 reads YFSETQ. V lost 4 bases and J lost 1; bases outside the gene matches: 7. This CDR3 is 16 amino acids long. The CDR3 sequence is CASSRDRGEGNTEAFF. The CDR3, as DNA: TGCGCCAGCAGCCGGGACAGGGGCGAGGGGAACACTGAAGCTTTCTTT.

The V and J genes are TRBV9 and TRBJ1-3, with D tentatively TRBD1 (5 bases). V shed 4 bases and J shed 0 bases, with 14 bases lying between them. CDR3 length: 16 residues. CDR1 and CDR2 (germline): SGDLS, YYNGEE. DNA of the CDR3: TGTGCCAGCAGCTTGGGGACGGCCCCCTCTGGAAACACCATATATTTT. Amino acids: CASSLGTAPSGNTIYF.

The V gene is TRBV4-1, the J gene TRBJ2-7; TRBD1 agrees at 8 bases. CDR3 length: 16 amino acids. Germline CDR1 is MGHRA and CDR2 is YSYEKL. Trimming at V came to 0 bases and at J to 0 bases, leaving 4 bases not matched to a gene. The CDR3 region has the DNA TGCGCCAGCAGCCAAGATTGGGGACAGGCCTCCTACGAGCAGTACTTC. Translation: CASSQDWGQASYEQYF.

About this clone itself: The sample carries other DNA sequences with the same CDR3. This chain uses TRBV9 with TRBJ2-2; D is ambiguous. Germline-derived CDR1 and CDR2 are SGDLS and YYNGEE. Between the trimmed V and J ends, which lost 2 bases and 4 bases, there was a span of 6 bases. The CDR3 is 13 amino acids. DNA for the CDR3: TGTGCCAGCAGCGTGGGTGGCACCGGGGAGCTGTTTTTT. This encodes CASSVGGTGELFF.

V gene TRBV5-1 combines with J gene TRBJ2-5; 10 positions agree with TRBD2. V shed 2 bases, J shed 4 bases, and the junction held 11 bases outside the gene matches. Looked up from germline, CDR1 is SGHRS and CDR2 is YFSETQ. The length of the CDR3 is 17 residues. The CDR3 loop is CASSLGASGSSRETQYF. The CDR3 DNA reads as TGCGCCAGCAGCTTAGGTGCTAGCGGGAGCTCCCGAGAGACCCAGTACTTC.

J is TRBJ1-1 and V is TRBV19; no firm D call. Trimming cost V 5 bases and J 5 bases, with 12 bases left between them. The CDR3 has 13 amino acids. Germline V lookup: CDR1 LNHDA, CDR2 SQIVND (reference sequence). The CDR3 is CASSWGFGTEAFF. Written as DNA, the CDR3 is TGTGCCAGTAGTTGGGGTTTTGGAACTGAAGCTTTCTTT.

The rearrangement links TRBV4-3 to TRBJ2-7; D gene ambiguous. The V gene's germline CDR1 is LGHNA and CDR2 YSLEER. The ends were cut back, 1 base at V and 3 bases at J, with 7 bases in the middle. The CDR3 is made up of 13 amino acids. The CDR3 region is CASSQGSNYEQYF. As DNA, the CDR3 is TGCGCCAGCAGCCAAGGGTCAAACTACGAGCAGTACTTC.

This sequence joins TRBV7-2 and TRBJ1-1; D might be TRBD1 (5 bases). The CDR3 consists of 12 residues. CDR1 is SGHTA and CDR2 is FQGNSA in the germline V gene. Trimming left V 5 bases short and J 8 bases short, with 12 bases between. In nucleotides, the CDR3 is TGTGCCAGCAGCGTAGGGGCGCCCGAAGCTTTCTTT. Translation gives CASSVGAPEAFF.